The 3 T cell receptor beta chains given below trace back to one sample, sequenced in a study of T-cell reconstitution after alpha-beta-depleted transplantation in children. Researchers prepared the TCRbeta library using unique molecular identifiers, the study reports. Each CDR3 protein gets one entry after TCRdb re-called the PCR reads with MiXCR. The table shows over 45,000 distinct CDR3 sequences, with 40% to 45% occurring only once. This material consisted of PBMCs, mostly from graft donor cells, taken 360 days after TCRalphabeta/CD19-depleted stem cell transplant. The origin of the receptors is a male patient younger than 18 who had a stem cell transplant for acute lymphoblastic leukemia, so the T cells may come from the graft donor.

The chain combines TRBV11-1 with TRBJ1-5; 7 bases align to TRBD1. Germline CDR1 and CDR2: SGHAT and FQDESV (reference sequence). This CDR3 has 15 amino acids. V lost 6 bases, J lost 2 bases, and 7 bases stayed unmatched. In DNA form, the CDR3 reads TGTGCCAGCAGTTCAGGGGGAGTGGGCAATCAGCCCCAGCATTTT. Translated: CASSSGGVGNQPQHF.

This clonotype was picked up one time. The CDR3 spells CASSLGTGTDTQYF. The CDR3 DNA sequence: TGTGCCAGCAGCTTAGGCACGGGCACAGATACGCAGTATTTT. The rearrangement uses TRBV7-6 and TRBJ2-3; D unclear. With 1 base removed from V and 1 base from J, the gap between germline ends came to 6 bases. Germline values: CDR1 SGHVS, CDR2 FNYEAQ. The length of the CDR3 is 14 residues.

This clonotype was observed a handful of times. The chain joins TRBV29-1 to TRBJ1-1, with TRBD1 as a possible D gene (5 bases). Looked up from germline, CDR1 is SQVTM and CDR2 is ANQGSEA. With 3 bases removed from V and 6 bases from J, the gap between germline ends came to 17 bases. The CDR3 length is 14 residues. The CDR3 bases are TGCAGCGTTGATGCAGGGAGGGGAGACGCTGAAGCTTTCTTT. This translates into CSVDAGRGDAEAFF. Filled out from reference TRBV29-1 and TRBJ1-1, the complete variable domain reads SAVISQKPSRDICQRGTSLTIQCQVDSQVTMMFWYRQQPGQSLTLIATANQGSEATYESGFVIDKFPISRPNLTFSTLTVSNMSPEDSSIYLCSVDAGRGDAEAFFGQGTRLTVV.